The present T cell receptor beta chain was sequenced within a study of T cell changes during pregnancy in multiple sclerosis. V was pared by 2 bases and J by 5 bases, with 5 bases of the junction left unmatched. Germline CDR1 and CDR2: SQVTM and ANQGSEA. The CDR3 consists of 14 residues. Assay used: immunoSEQ multiplex PCR; TCRdb lists only in-frame clones, some missing. The table has approximately 36,000 clones, approximately 90% seen once; the top ten hold about 7%. This clone counts as medium-sized. The TCR was taken from a female donor with multiple sclerosis, enrolled in a pregnancy study. The genes are TRBV29-1 and TRBJ2-2, with 7 nucleotides matching TRBD1. Sequencing was performed on CD8+ T cells from peripheral blood mononuclear cells, taken in the third trimester of pregnancy. CDR3 nucleotide sequence: TGCAGCGTTGAAATGAACAGGGGAACCGGGGAGCTGTTTTTT. Its translation: CSVEMNRGTGELFF.